This passage covers 20 T cell receptor beta chains from one sample sequenced in a study of shared clonotypes between healthy human individuals (dated by TCRdb to 2019 to 2021). Library prep was done by the immunoSEQ multiplex PCR assay. TCRdb provides this immuneACCESS table in a form limited to in-frame rearrangements. Some clones are lacking; in checked studies, under half of them reflect an unresolved V gene, and why the rest are absent is not known. The sample includes 2 million to 2.5 million clones, with about 95% observed a single time. 1% to 1.3% of the sample is in the top ten clones. CD8 naive samples consisted of CD45RO-negative cells that were positively selected for CCR7, yielding a CD45RA+CCR7+ population without TemRA cells. Sequencing was performed on naive CD8+ T cells sorted from blood. The cell subset or site label on this specimen signifies: CD45RA+CCR7+. Source of these receptors: a man aged 18 to 29 in good health.

This clone was observed once. The V gene is TRBV13, the J gene TRBJ2-2; tentative D call: TRBD2 (6 bases). Germline lookup yields CDR1 PRHDT and CDR2 FYEKMQ (reference sequence). This CDR3 has 13 amino acids. V lost 4 bases to trimming and J lost 6 bases, with 9 bases between them. As DNA, the CDR3 is TGTGCCAGCAGCTGGGGAGGATCCGGGGAGCTGTTTTTT. Its translation: CASSWGGSGELFF.

The chain has TRBV27 and TRBJ2-7; 8 bases line up with TRBD2. Germline loops: CDR1 MNHEY, CDR2 SMNVEV (reference sequence). The CDR3 is 15 residues long. V trimming: 1 base; J trimming: 0 bases; junction bases outside the gene matches: 2. CDR3 sequence: CASSLWSGSSYEQYF. CDR3 DNA sequence: TGTGCCAGCAGTTTATGGAGCGGGAGCTCCTACGAGCAGTACTTC.

The rearrangement links TRBV5-1 to TRBJ1-1, with a weak D call TRBD1 (6 bases). The V end lost 0 bases, the J end lost 1 base, and 13 bases lay between the germline ends. Germline assignment: CDR1 SGHRS and CDR2 YFSETQ. The CDR3 covers 16 residues. Here the CDR3 DNA reads TGCGCCAGCAGCTTGGAACAGGGAACGCAGAACACTGAAGCTTTCTTT. Its protein is CASSLEQGTQNTEAFF.

This chain uses TRBV6-1 with TRBJ2-5; TRBD2 might be the D (6 bases). Germline V lookup: CDR1 MNHNS, CDR2 SASEGT. The germline V and J ends were trimmed by 6 bases and 1 base, with 9 bases remaining between them. This CDR3 has 13 residues. The CDR3: CASRAGIQETQYF. The CDR3 bases are TGTGCCAGCAGGGCGGGGATCCAAGAGACCCAGTACTTC.

V usage is TRBV13 and J usage is TRBJ2-1; TRBD1 matches 10 bases. V was clipped by 9 bases and J by 5 bases; unmatched bases: 22. Germline assignment: CDR1 PRHDT and CDR2 FYEKMQ (reference sequence). The CDR3 covers 19 residues. The CDR3: CASLPSGQGFLADNNEQFF. The DNA of the CDR3 is TGTGCCAGTCTCCCGTCGGGACAGGGGTTCCTAGCGGATAACAATGAGCAGTTCTTC.

The chain is built from TRBV12-5 and TRBJ2-5, with 8 nucleotides matching TRBD1. V lost 0 bases to trimming and J lost 5 bases; unmatched junction nucleotides: 11. The CDR3 is 17 residues long. Looked up from germline, CDR1 is LGHNT and CDR2 is FRNRAP. The CDR3 sequence: CASGLVPSPTGEETQYF. The CDR3 DNA reads TGTGCTAGTGGTTTGGTCCCAAGCCCGACAGGGGAGGAGACCCAGTACTTC.

CDR3 in DNA: TGTGCCTGGAGTGTTGGTCTGGTCTATGGCTACACCTTC. This gives the protein CAWSVGLVYGYTF. The chain is built from TRBV30 and TRBJ1-2; D remains ambiguous. V dropped 0 bases and J dropped 4 bases, with 9 bases sitting between them. The CDR3 has 13 amino acids. Germline lookup yields CDR1 GTSNPN and CDR2 SVGIG (reference sequence).

V usage is TRBV5-5 and J usage is TRBJ2-7; TRBD1 matches 8 bases. Germline assignment: CDR1 SGHKS and CDR2 YYEKEE (reference sequence). Losses at the gene ends were 4 bases for V and 2 bases for J; bases not matched to a gene: 8. The CDR3 consists of 15 residues. CDR3 loop: CASSVGQGATYEQYF. CDR3 DNA: TGTGCCAGCAGCGTCGGACAGGGCGCGACCTACGAGCAGTACTTC.

The chain is built from TRBV7-2 and TRBJ2-7; TRBD2 matches at 10 bases. V gave up 4 bases and J gave up 5 bases; unmatched junction bases: 8. The CDR3 consists of 15 residues. Germline-derived CDR1 and CDR2 are SGHTA and FQGNSA. CDR3: CASSSPGTSVDEQYF. The CDR3 DNA sequence: TGTGCCAGCAGCTCTCCCGGGACTAGCGTCGACGAGCAGTACTTC.

About this clone itself: Other nucleotide sequences in the sample specify the same CDR3. This rearrangement joins TRBV6-5 to TRBJ2-1; 7 bases are a match to TRBD2. V dropped 6 bases and J dropped 7; count of bases not matched to a gene: 6. CDR3 size: 13 residues. Germline CDR1 MNHEY, CDR2 SVGAGI. CDR3 nucleotides: TGTGCCAGCAGCCCCGGGACTACGAATGAGCAGTTCTTC. Its protein is CASSPGTTNEQFF.

The chain uses TRBV6-1 and TRBJ2-1, with 7 bases fitting TRBD2. V lost 5 bases and J lost 8; bases outside the gene matches: 3. Germline lookup yields CDR1 MNHNS and CDR2 SASEGT. The CDR3 spans 12 residues. This CDR3 reads CASSLTSYEQFF. The CDR3 bases are TGTGCCAGCAGTCTGACTAGCTATGAGCAGTTCTTC.

V gene TRBV7-9 combines with J gene TRBJ1-1; 7 nucleotides align to TRBD1. Germline V gene sequence: CDR1 SEHNR, CDR2 FQNEAQ (reference sequence). V shed 1 base, J shed 0 bases, and the junction held 5 bases outside the gene matches. This CDR3 comprises 16 residues. CDR3 coding DNA: TGTGCCAGCAGCTTAGGACAGGGCGGGCTGAACACTGAAGCTTTCTTT. It translates to CASSLGQGGLNTEAFF.

The genes are TRBV6-5 and TRBJ1-2, with 9 bases lining up with TRBD1. This CDR3 comprises 11 residues. Germline V gene sequence: CDR1 MNHEY, CDR2 SVGAGI. The ends lost 10 bases at V and 7 bases at J; junction bases unmatched: 4. CDR3 region: CATQGAVGYTF. The CDR3 coding sequence is TGTGCCACACAGGGGGCGGTTGGCTACACCTTC.

The chain has TRBV28 and TRBJ2-7, with a tentative D call TRBD2 (5 bases). Germline V gene lookup returns CDR1 MDHEN and CDR2 SYDVKM. Trimming cost V 2 bases and J 2 bases, with 13 bases left between them. This CDR3 is built from 15 residues. CDR3 nucleotide sequence: TGTGCCAGCAGTTTACGAGGAGGCTGGGCCTACGAGCAGTACTTC. Residues: CASSLRGGWAYEQYF.

This chain uses TRBV7-8 with TRBJ2-7, with a tentative D call TRBD2 (5 bases). V dropped 6 bases and J dropped 2 bases, with 17 bases sitting between them. Germline V gives CDR1 SGHVS, CDR2 FQNEAQ. This CDR3 has 15 amino acids. CDR3 nucleotides: TGTGCCAGCAGTTACGACCCAGCGGCTACCTACGAGCAGTACTTC. The encoded protein is CASSYDPAATYEQYF.

V is TRBV7-2 and J is TRBJ2-3; D is undetermined. The CDR3 is 14 amino acids. V shed 1 base and J shed 1 base, with 6 bases lying between them. Germline CDR1 is SGHTA and CDR2 is FQGNSA. CDR3 sequence: CASSLEAGTDTQYF. The CDR3 bases are TGTGCCAGCAGCTTAGAGGCAGGCACAGATACGCAGTATTTT. Full variable domain (outside the CDR3, taken from reference TRBV7-2 and TRBJ2-3): GAGVSQSPSNKVTEKGKDVELRCDPISGHTALYWYRQSLGQGLEFLIYFQGNSAPDKSGLPSDRFSAERTGGSVSTLTIQRTQQEDSAVYLCASSLEAGTDTQYFGPGTRLTVL.

This chain connects TRBV5-1 to TRBJ2-1; 10 positions match TRBD1. J gave up 4 bases and V 4 bases, and 5 bases lay outside the gene matches. The germline V gene has CDR1 SGHRS and CDR2 YFSETQ. This CDR3 spans 15 amino acids. CDR3 nucleotide sequence: TGCGCCAGCAGCGCGGGGACAGGGGAATACAATGAGCAGTTCTTC. Protein: CASSAGTGEYNEQFF.

J is TRBJ2-7 and V is TRBV5-1; tentative D call: TRBD2 (6 bases). This CDR3 comprises 14 residues. Trimming shortened V by 1 base and J by 1 base, and 9 bases separated the two germline ends. Germline values: CDR1 SGHRS, CDR2 YFSETQ. The CDR3 loop is CASSLLATSYEQYF. The CDR3 region has the DNA TGCGCCAGCAGCTTGCTAGCGACGTCCTACGAGCAGTACTTC.

The chain combines TRBV27 with TRBJ2-7, with 9 bases that match TRBD1. The junction had 6 bases not matched to a gene; V was cut back by 4 bases and J by 5 bases. Looked up from germline, CDR1 is MNHEY and CDR2 is SMNVEV (reference sequence). This CDR3 contains 14 residues. CDR3 residues: CASSSRDRAHEQYF. CDR3 nucleotide sequence: TGTGCCAGCAGTTCAAGGGACAGGGCCCACGAGCAGTACTTC.

This chain links TRBV19 with TRBJ2-2, with D unclear. Germline V gene data show CDR1 as LNHDA and CDR2 as SQIVND (reference sequence). V was pared by 8 bases and J by 0 bases, with 7 bases between. This CDR3 has 13 residues. CDR3 sequence (DNA): TGTGCCAGTGAACCAGCGAACACCGGGGAGCTGTTTTTT. Translation gives CASEPANTGELFF. Drawing the rest from reference TRBV19 and TRBJ2-2, the complete variable domain is DGGITQSPKYLFRKEGQNVTLSCEQNLNHDAMYWYRQDPGQGLRLIYYSQIVNDFQKGDIAEGYSVSREKKESFPLTVTSAQKNPTAFYLCASEPANTGELFFGEGSRLTVL.